Reported below is one TCR beta chain. Its specificity is unknown. These data belong to a study of cytomegalovirus exposure and HLA in healthy donors. Study findings and constraints: Published work reported that the classifier diagnosed cytomegalovirus status with high specificity and sensitivity. Researchers reported in a later analysis that common viral pathogens appeared linked to several top clusters. A prior analysis recorded that most TCR beta V segments were productive about 87% or about 30% of the time.

This CDR3 has 19 amino acids. Unmatched junction bases numbered 16, after V lost 5 bases and J lost 1 base. CDR1 is LGHNA, CDR2 YNFKEQ, per germline. PCR employed 60 Vbeta and 13 Jbeta primers. This table comes from immunoSEQ multiplex PCR, and its TCRdb copy is limited to in-frame clones, with some not included. Here the sample spans around 140,000 clones, less than 85% being singletons. The TCR sequence derives from a man aged 40-55 years in good health and CMV-seronegative. The rearrangement joins TRBV4-2 to TRBJ2-5; 10 bases are a match to TRBD2. The sequenced material came from PBMCs. Written as DNA, the CDR3 is TGTGCCAGCAGCGTATGGGGGGTAGCGGGGGGAGCTAGCCAAGAGACCCAGTACTTC. This gives the protein CASSVWGVAGGASQETQYF.